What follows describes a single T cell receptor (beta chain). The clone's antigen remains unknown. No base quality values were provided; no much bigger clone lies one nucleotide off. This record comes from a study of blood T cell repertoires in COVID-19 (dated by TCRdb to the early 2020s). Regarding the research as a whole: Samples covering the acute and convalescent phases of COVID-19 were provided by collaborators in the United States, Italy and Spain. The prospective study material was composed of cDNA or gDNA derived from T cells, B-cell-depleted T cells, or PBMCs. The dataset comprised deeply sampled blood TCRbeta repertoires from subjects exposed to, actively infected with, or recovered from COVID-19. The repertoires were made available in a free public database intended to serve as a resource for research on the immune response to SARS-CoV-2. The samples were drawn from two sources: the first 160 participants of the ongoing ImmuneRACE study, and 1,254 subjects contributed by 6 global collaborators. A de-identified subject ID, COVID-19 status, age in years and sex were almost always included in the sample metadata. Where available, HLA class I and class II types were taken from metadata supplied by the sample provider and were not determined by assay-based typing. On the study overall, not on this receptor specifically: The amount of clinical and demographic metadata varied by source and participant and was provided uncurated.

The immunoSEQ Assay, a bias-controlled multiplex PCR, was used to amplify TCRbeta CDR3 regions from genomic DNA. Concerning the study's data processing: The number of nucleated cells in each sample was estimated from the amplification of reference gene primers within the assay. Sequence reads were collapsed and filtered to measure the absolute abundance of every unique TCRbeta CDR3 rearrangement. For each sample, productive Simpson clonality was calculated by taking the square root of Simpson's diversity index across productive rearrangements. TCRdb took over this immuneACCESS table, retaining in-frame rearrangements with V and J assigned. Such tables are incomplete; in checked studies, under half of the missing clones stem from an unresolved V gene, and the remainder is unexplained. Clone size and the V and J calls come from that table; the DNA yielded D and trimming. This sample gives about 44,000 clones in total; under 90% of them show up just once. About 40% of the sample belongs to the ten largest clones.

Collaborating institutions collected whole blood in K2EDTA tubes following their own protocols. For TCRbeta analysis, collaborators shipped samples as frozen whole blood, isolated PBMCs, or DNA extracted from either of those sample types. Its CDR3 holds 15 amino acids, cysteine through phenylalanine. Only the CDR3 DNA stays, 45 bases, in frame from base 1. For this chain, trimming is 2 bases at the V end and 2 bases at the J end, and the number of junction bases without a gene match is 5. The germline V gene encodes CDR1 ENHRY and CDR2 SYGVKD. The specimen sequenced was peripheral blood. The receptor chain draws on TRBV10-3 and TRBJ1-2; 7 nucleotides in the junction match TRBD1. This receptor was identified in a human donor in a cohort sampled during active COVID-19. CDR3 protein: CAISEGGGRNYGYTF. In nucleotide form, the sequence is TGTGCCATCAGTGAGGGAGGGGGCCGGAACTATGGCTACACCTTC.